This T cell receptor (beta chain) was sequenced during a study of shared clonotypes between healthy human individuals. Selected positively for CCR7 and CD45RO-negative, naive CD8 cells excluded terminally differentiated effector memory CD45RA+ cells. This clone was detected only once. What it binds is not known. Method: immunoSEQ multiplex PCR; TCRdb's copy keeps in-frame clones and lacks some. The sample lists about 750,000 clones; 92% were seen once. Study outcomes and limitations: Rarefaction curves obtained for sorted subsets showed sequencing incomplete despite large depth. Larger richness was generally estimated for naive than memory subsets.

V was clipped by 5 bases and J by 1 base, with 20 bases between them. The CDR3 extends over 17 amino acids. The germline V gene has CDR1 SGHRS and CDR2 YFSETQ. The origin of this receptor is a man between 25 and 39 years old in good health. J is TRBJ2-3 and V is TRBV5-1; D might be TRBD1 (6 bases). Sequences were obtained from naive CD8+ T cells sorted from blood. In DNA form, the CDR3 reads TGCGCCAGCAGTAATACGCAGGGGTTCTCCGGCACAGATACGCAGTATTTT. Amino acid sequence: CASSNTQGFSGTDTQYF.